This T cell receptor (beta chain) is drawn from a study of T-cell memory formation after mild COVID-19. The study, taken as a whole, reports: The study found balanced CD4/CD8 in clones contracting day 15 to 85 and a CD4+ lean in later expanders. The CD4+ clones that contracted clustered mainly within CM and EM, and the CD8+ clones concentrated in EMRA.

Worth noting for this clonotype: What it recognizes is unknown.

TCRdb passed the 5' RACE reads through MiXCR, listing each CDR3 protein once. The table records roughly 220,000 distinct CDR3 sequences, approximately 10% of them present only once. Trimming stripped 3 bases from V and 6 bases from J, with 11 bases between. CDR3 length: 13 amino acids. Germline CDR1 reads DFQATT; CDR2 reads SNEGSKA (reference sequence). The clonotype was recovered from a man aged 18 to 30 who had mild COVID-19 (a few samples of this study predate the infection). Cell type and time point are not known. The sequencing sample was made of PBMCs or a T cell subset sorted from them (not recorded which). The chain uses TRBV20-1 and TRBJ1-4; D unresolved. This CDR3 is CSARWLADEKLFF. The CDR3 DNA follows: TGCAGTGCTAGGTGGCTGGCAGATGAAAAACTGTTTTTT.